This TCR beta chain came from a study of T-cell memory formation after mild COVID-19. UMIs and sample barcodes were carried by the TCR alpha and TCR beta cDNA libraries that 5'RACE produced using constant-segment primers. TCRdb fed the 5' RACE reads into MiXCR, producing one record per CDR3 protein. The sample shows approximately 430,000 distinct CDR3 sequences, less than 25% of them seen only once. General study points: Clones contracting across day 15 to 85 had a balanced CD4/CD8 profile; later expanding clones leaned CD4+. For second-wave clones that peaked at day 37, SARS-CoV-2 specificity went unverified. Cross-reactive memory appears to have joined, as suggested by some responding clones showing up in pre-infection memory.

Concerning this clonotype: As yet, its antigen is unknown.

The receptor's source is an adult woman who had mild COVID-19 (a few samples of this study predate the infection). Cell type and time point are not known. Sequencing was done on a sample of PBMCs or a T cell subset sorted from them (not recorded which).

The CDR3 region has the DNA TGTGCCAGCAGTAGGACTAGCGGATTGAACACCGGGGAGCTGTTTTTT. The encoded protein is CASSRTSGLNTGELFF. V and J are TRBV6-2 or TRBV6-3 and TRBJ2-2; 10 positions agree with TRBD2. The CDR3 is 16 residues long. Germline CDR1 MNHEY, CDR2 SVGEGT. V gave up 5 bases and J gave up 1 base; unmatched junction bases: 4.